These T cell receptor beta chains were read from a single sample in a study of T cells in Graves' hyperthyroidism and ophthalmopathy. TCRdb fed the multiplex PCR reads into MiXCR, producing one record per CDR3 protein. This table has a few hundred thousand distinct CDR3 sequences, approximately 14% appearing once. Material: blood. The receptors were sampled from a woman in her 30s with Graves' hyperthyroidism. CDR3s include the opening cysteine and the closing phenylalanine or tryptophan. D genes are given only for firm matches. Clone sizes are given selectively: once, few, many, or a class where the clone is expanded.

d_gene: -; abundance: few; j_gene: TRBJ2-4; len: 15; v_gene: TRBV12-3/TRBV12-4; CDR3nt: TGTGCCAGCAGTTCTGGCGGAAGGGAGTCTTACATTCAGTACTTC; CDR3aa: CASSSGGRESYIQYF
d_gene: -; abundance: many; j_gene: TRBJ2-1; len: 15; v_gene: TRBV27; CDR3nt: TGTGCCAGCAGTTTAACCCGGGAACTCTACAATGAGCAGTTCTTC; CDR3aa: CASSLTRELYNEQFF
d_gene: TRBD1; abundance: few; j_gene: TRBJ2-7; len: 14; v_gene: TRBV7-9; CDR3nt: TGTGCCAGCAGGCCGCGGGACAGGGTGCCCGAGCAGTACTTC; CDR3aa: CASRPRDRVPEQYF
d_gene: TRBD2; abundance: few; j_gene: TRBJ2-7; len: 14; v_gene: TRBV4-1; CDR3nt: TGCGCCAGCAGCCAAGAGGGACTAGCGGGCGAGCAGTACTTC; CDR3aa: CASSQEGLAGEQYF
d_gene: TRBD1; abundance: once; j_gene: TRBJ1-4; len: 18; v_gene: TRBV20-1; CDR3nt: TGCAGTGCTAGATTACGGACAGGGACCGTTGCAACTAATGAAAAACTGTTTTTT; CDR3aa: CSARLRTGTVATNEKLFF
d_gene: -; abundance: -; j_gene: TRBJ2-3; len: 14; v_gene: TRBV6-1; CDR3nt: TGTGCCAGCTGTTACGGGACCCCCGCGGATACGCAGTATTTT; CDR3aa: CASCYGTPADTQYF
d_gene: TRBD1; abundance: many; j_gene: TRBJ1-3; len: 16; v_gene: TRBV12-3/TRBV12-4; CDR3nt: TGTGCCAGCAGTTTAAGGGGACAGCTCTCTGGAAACACCATATATTTT; CDR3aa: CASSLRGQLSGNTIYF
d_gene: -; abundance: -; j_gene: TRBJ1-3; len: 17; v_gene: TRBV6-5; CDR3nt: TGTGCCAGCAGTTTAGCGGAATATCTCCACGGTGGAAACACCATATATTTT; CDR3aa: CASSLAEYLHGGNTIYF
d_gene: TRBD1; abundance: -; j_gene: TRBJ2-7; len: 15; v_gene: TRBV10-3; CDR3nt: TGTGCCATCAGTGGCGGGACAGGGGGCACCTACGAGCAGTACTTC; CDR3aa: CAISGGTGGTYEQYF
d_gene: TRBD2; abundance: many; j_gene: TRBJ2-1; len: 15; v_gene: TRBV7-2; CDR3nt: TGTGCCAGCAGCACTAGCGGCCGCTCCTACAATGAGCAGTTCTTC; CDR3aa: CASSTSGRSYNEQFF
d_gene: -; abundance: many; j_gene: TRBJ2-1; len: 14; v_gene: TRBV6-2/TRBV6-3; CDR3nt: TGTGCCAGCAGGGACAAGGGACGAATAAATGAGCAGTTCTTC; CDR3aa: CASRDKGRINEQFF
d_gene: -; abundance: many; j_gene: TRBJ2-2; len: 14; v_gene: TRBV11-2; CDR3nt: TGTGCCAGCAGCTCTGAGGGGCCTTGGGGTGGGCTGTTTTTT; CDR3aa: CASSSEGPWGGLFF
d_gene: -; abundance: many; j_gene: TRBJ2-3; len: 12; v_gene: TRBV28; CDR3nt: TGTGCCAGCAGTTTGTATCCGGATACGCAGTATTTT; CDR3aa: CASSLYPDTQYF
d_gene: TRBD2; abundance: -; j_gene: TRBJ2-3; len: 15; v_gene: TRBV2; CDR3nt: TGTGCCAGCAGACGGACTAGCGGGAGACCAGATACGCAGTATTTT; CDR3aa: CASRRTSGRPDTQYF
d_gene: -; abundance: many; j_gene: TRBJ2-3; len: 15; v_gene: TRBV6-1; CDR3nt: TGTGCCAGCAGTGGCGAGGGGGTGGGCACAGATACGCAGTATTTT; CDR3aa: CASSGEGVGTDTQYF
d_gene: -; abundance: few; j_gene: TRBJ1-1; len: 12; v_gene: TRBV10-3; CDR3nt: TGTGCCACCAGAGGAGGGAACACTGAAGCTTTCTTT; CDR3aa: CATRGGNTEAFF
d_gene: TRBD1; abundance: few; j_gene: TRBJ2-5; len: 17; v_gene: TRBV24-1; CDR3nt: TGTGCCACCAGTGATTTCGCGTGGGACAGGGCCCAAGAGACCCAGTACTTC; CDR3aa: CATSDFAWDRAQETQYF
d_gene: -; abundance: -; j_gene: TRBJ2-1; len: 14; v_gene: TRBV19; CDR3nt: TGTGCCAGTAGTATGACCAGGGTGTACAATGAGCAGTTCTTC; CDR3aa: CASSMTRVYNEQFF
d_gene: -; abundance: many; j_gene: TRBJ2-7; len: 12; v_gene: TRBV3-1; CDR3nt: TGTGCCAGCAGCCATGGTAACTACGAGCAGTACTTC; CDR3aa: CASSHGNYEQYF
d_gene: -; abundance: few; j_gene: TRBJ1-1; len: 13; v_gene: TRBV20-1; CDR3nt: TGCAGTGCCCCGACCACCCAGAACACTGAAGCTTTCTTT; CDR3aa: CSAPTTQNTEAFF
d_gene: -; abundance: many; j_gene: TRBJ2-7; len: 15; v_gene: TRBV20-1; CDR3nt: TGCAGTGCAAAACTCCCGGGAAAGTCCCTCTACGAGCAGTACTTC; CDR3aa: CSAKLPGKSLYEQYF
d_gene: TRBD1; abundance: few; j_gene: TRBJ1-5; len: 15; v_gene: TRBV6-5; CDR3nt: TGTGCCAGCAGCCCGGACAGGTTCGCAAATCAGCCCCAGCATTTT; CDR3aa: CASSPDRFANQPQHF
d_gene: TRBD2; abundance: many; j_gene: TRBJ2-3; len: 21; v_gene: TRBV12-3/TRBV12-4; CDR3nt: TGTGCCAGCAGTTTAAGGTTGCGGCTAGCGGGAGCCAACGACTTCACAGATACGCAGTATTTT; CDR3aa: CASSLRLRLAGANDFTDTQYF
d_gene: -; abundance: few; j_gene: TRBJ1-5; len: 16; v_gene: TRBV20-1; CDR3nt: TGCAGTGTCAGGGGTGGGCCAGGGCTAAGCAATCAGCCCCAGCATTTT; CDR3aa: CSVRGGPGLSNQPQHF
d_gene: -; abundance: -; j_gene: TRBJ2-3; len: 14; v_gene: TRBV29-1; CDR3nt: TGCAGCGCTACACCGGGACTCGTGGTAGATACGCAGTATTTT; CDR3aa: CSATPGLVVDTQYF
d_gene: -; abundance: many; j_gene: TRBJ1-5; len: 13; v_gene: TRBV3-1; CDR3nt: TGTGCCAGCAGCCGGGGTCGAAATCAGCCCCAGCATTTT; CDR3aa: CASSRGRNQPQHF
d_gene: TRBD2; abundance: many; j_gene: TRBJ2-1; len: 16; v_gene: TRBV2; CDR3nt: TGTGCCAGCATGAAGTTAGCGGGGGGGATATACAATGAGCAGTTCTTC; CDR3aa: CASMKLAGGIYNEQFF
d_gene: TRBD1; abundance: -; j_gene: TRBJ2-2; len: 15; v_gene: TRBV10-3; CDR3nt: TGTGCCATCAGCCAGGGGGCCGCGAACACCGGGGAGCTGTTTTTT; CDR3aa: CAISQGAANTGELFF
d_gene: -; abundance: many; j_gene: TRBJ2-2; len: 16; v_gene: TRBV18; CDR3nt: TGTGCCAGCTCACCAGTCGGTAGCGTGAACACCGGGGAGCTGTTTTTT; CDR3aa: CASSPVGSVNTGELFF
d_gene: TRBD2; abundance: -; j_gene: TRBJ2-1; len: 19; v_gene: TRBV7-2; CDR3nt: TGTGCCAGCAGCTTTAGTTTGGGCACCGGGACTAGCGGCCACAATGAGCAGTTCTTC; CDR3aa: CASSFSLGTGTSGHNEQFF
d_gene: -; abundance: many; j_gene: TRBJ1-1; len: 13; v_gene: TRBV3-1; CDR3nt: TGTGCCAGCAGTTTAACTGGGGTCACTGAAGCTTTCTTT; CDR3aa: CASSLTGVTEAFF
d_gene: -; abundance: many; j_gene: TRBJ1-1; len: 13; v_gene: TRBV6-1; CDR3nt: TGTGCCACCACGGGAGCAATGAACACTGAAGCTTTCTTT; CDR3aa: CATTGAMNTEAFF
d_gene: TRBD2; abundance: -; j_gene: TRBJ2-7; len: 16; v_gene: TRBV6-1; CDR3nt: TGTGCCAGCAGTGAAAATTTGGCTAGCGGGGCCTACGAGCAGTACTTC; CDR3aa: CASSENLASGAYEQYF
d_gene: -; abundance: -; j_gene: TRBJ2-5; len: 17; v_gene: TRBV5-4; CDR3nt: TGTGCCAGCAGCTTACTGGGACAACTAAAATACGAAGAGACCCAGTACTTC; CDR3aa: CASSLLGQLKYEETQYF
d_gene: TRBD2; abundance: few; j_gene: TRBJ2-1; len: 15; v_gene: TRBV11-2; CDR3nt: TGTGCCAGCAGCTTAGAAGGACTAGGTTACAATGAGCAGTTCTTC; CDR3aa: CASSLEGLGYNEQFF
d_gene: TRBD1; abundance: few; j_gene: TRBJ2-2; len: 16; v_gene: TRBV7-2; CDR3nt: TGTGCCAGCAGCTTGGGTGGACAGGGGTCCACCGGGGAGCTGTTTTTT; CDR3aa: CASSLGGQGSTGELFF
d_gene: -; abundance: -; j_gene: TRBJ2-1; len: 12; v_gene: TRBV27; CDR3nt: TGTGCCAGCAGTTCGATACCCAATGAGCAGTTCTTC; CDR3aa: CASSSIPNEQFF